A single sample is the source of the 5 T cell receptor beta chains below, sequenced in a study of blood T cell repertoires in COVID-19. Profiled with immunoSEQ multiplex PCR; TCRdb holds only in-frame clones, not every one. The repertoire holds approximately 200,000 clones, about 90% seen once, with less than 1.5% in the top ten. The sample consisted of PBMCs or T cells enriched from blood (not recorded which). These TCRs come from a man aged 25 to 40 who had recovered from COVID-19.

The chain is built from TRBV19 and TRBJ1-2; TRBD1 agrees at 7 bases. This CDR3 contains 15 residues. In germline, CDR1 is LNHDA, CDR2 SQIVND (reference sequence). V was clipped by 5 bases and J by 0 bases; unmatched bases: 6. The CDR3 here is CASSPWTGANYGYTF. The CDR3 DNA reads TGTGCCAGTAGTCCCTGGACAGGAGCTAACTATGGCTACACCTTC.

The chain couples TRBV6-5 to TRBJ2-2; TRBD2 aligns across 8 bases. CDR3 size: 15 residues. Per the germline V gene, CDR1 is MNHEY and CDR2 is SVGAGI. Trimming removed 6 bases from V and 6 bases from J; junction bases left unmatched: 9. CDR3 in amino acids: CASRAPGGASGELFF. The CDR3 DNA follows: TGTGCCAGCAGAGCCCCCGGGGGGGCGTCCGGGGAGCTGTTTTTT.

The chain combines TRBV12-5 with TRBJ2-3; D possibly corresponds to TRBD2 (5 bases). V dropped 0 bases and J dropped 1 base, with 11 bases sitting between them. The CDR3 has 16 residues. Looked up from germline, CDR1 is LGHNT and CDR2 is FRNRAP. Here the CDR3 DNA reads TGTGCTAGTGGTTTGGTCGTGGGAGCCCGCACAGATACGCAGTATTTT. This translates into CASGLVVGARTDTQYF. The full variable domain, with the rest looked up from reference TRBV12-5 and TRBJ2-3, is DARVTQTPRHKVTEMGQEVTMRCQPILGHNTVFWYRQTMMQGLELLAYFRNRAPLDDSGMPKDRFSAEMPDATLATLKIQPSEPRDSAVYFCASGLVVGARTDTQYFGPGTRLTVL.

The rearrangement uses TRBV9 and TRBJ2-1; TRBD2 aligns across 9 bases. Germline V CDR1 and CDR2: SGDLS, YYNGEE. The CDR3 is 15 residues long. The trim removed 7 bases at V and 4 bases at J, leaving 9 bases unmatched. The CDR3 coding sequence is TGTGCCAGCGGCAAAACTAGCGGGCCTTACAATGAGCAGTTCTTC. The encoded protein is CASGKTSGPYNEQFF. The whole variable domain, remainder taken from reference TRBV9 and TRBJ2-1, is DSGVTQTPKHLITATGQRVTLRCSPRSGDLSVYWYQQSLDQGLQFLIQYYNGEERAKGNILERFSAQQFPDLHSELNLSSLELGDSALYFCASGKTSGPYNEQFFGPGTRLTVL.

This chain uses TRBV7-6 with TRBJ2-7; TRBD2 matches at 7 bases. The CDR3 length is 13 residues. Germline V gene sequence: CDR1 SGHVS, CDR2 FNYEAQ. The V and J ends lost 3 bases and 3 bases, in that order; junction bases with no gene match: 2. The CDR3: CASSLGGVYEQYF. The CDR3 nucleotides are TGTGCCAGCAGCTTGGGGGGGGTCTACGAGCAGTACTTC.